This T cell receptor beta chain is from a study of identical twins. A universal primer site came from template switching; cDNA carried unique molecular identifiers. TCRdb redid the calling of the 5' RACE reads with MiXCR, one entry per CDR3 protein. Altogether around 570,000 distinct CDR3 sequences are present, around 9.6% being singletons, with the ten largest covering roughly 3%. About this clonotype itself: No antigen is known for it. One junction end does not reproduce the germline sequence, and a read error may be involved.

CDR1 is MNHEY and CDR2 is SVGEGT in the germline V gene. The CDR3 contains 13 residues. Study-wide results and caveats: Sharing of beta out-of-frame sequences by twins showed a weaker excess. Out-of-frame TCR alpha sharing in monozygotic twins exceeded recombination model predictions. For cord blood, abundant beta clonotypes had fewer insertions, unlike memory repertoires, which showed none.

These data were likewise used in another study, on yellow fever vaccine responses in identical twins.

Sample: PBMCs. The sequence derives from a young woman in good health. The genes are TRBV6-2 or TRBV6-3 and TRBJ2-1; D perhaps matches TRBD2 (5 bases). CDR3 region: CTSSFPPGNEQFF. For the CDR3, the DNA is TGTACCAGCAGCTTCCCCCCGGGAAATGAGCAGTTCTTC.